This paragraph covers one T cell receptor beta chain sequence. The antigen remains unidentified. This sample was taken from a study of lymphopenia after photon versus proton radiotherapy. Study results and caveats: Better survival with proton therapy was suggested as possible, not demonstrated. Photon-treated patients lost naive T cells and TCR diversity; proton-treated stayed stable. After lymphocyte nadir, photon-treated repertoires showed oligoclonal expansion, especially CD8+ Temra. In patients who died, overall survival fell as post-nadir TCR diversity dropped more.

Repertoires were generated with immunoSEQ multiplex PCR, while TCRdb's copy carries only in-frame clones and drops some. The sample consists of approximately 65,000 clones, approximately 90% of them appearing once. This receptor was obtained from a man older than 75 with esophageal cancer. The specimen was peripheral blood, collected from a patient treated with proton-based radiotherapy.

The CDR3 spells CASSYSRGDSSYEQYF. CDR3 sequence (DNA): TGTGCCAGCAGTTACTCGAGGGGGGACAGCTCCTACGAGCAGTACTTC. The chain employs TRBV6-5 and TRBJ2-7, with a tentative D call TRBD1 (7 bases). The CDR3 spans 16 residues. V lost 0 bases and J 0 bases, leaving 12 bases between the germline ends. The germline CDR1 and CDR2 sequences are MNHEY and SVGAGI.